This note documents a single T cell receptor beta chain sequence. The authors' processing: From reference gene primer amplification, estimates of nucleated cell counts were derived. Sequencing was performed with immunoSEQ multiplex PCR; in TCRdb, only in-frame clones are kept and a portion is missing. V, J and clone size reflect that table, while D and trimming were determined from the DNA. The sample holds under 170,000 clones; around 86% are singletons and the top ten take 2.5% to 4%. The junction had 6 bases not matched to a gene; V was cut back by 0 bases and J by 2 bases. Germline CDR1 MNHEY, CDR2 SVGEGT. This CDR3 has 16 residues. The entry originates in a study of blood T cell repertoires in COVID-19. About the research overall: Sites across the United States, Italy and Spain contributed samples from acute and convalescent COVID-19. Sample material is recorded as cDNA or gDNA derived from T cells, B-cell-depleted T cells, or PBMCs.

The chain combines TRBV6-2 or TRBV6-3 with TRBJ2-7; TRBD2 agrees at 8 bases. This TCR came from a man between 65 and 79 years old with acute or convalescent COVID-19. Sequencing input: peripheral blood. The CDR3 nucleotides read TGTGCCAGCAGTTACTCAGGTACTAGCGGCCCCTACGAGCAGTACTTC. Its translation: CASSYSGTSGPYEQYF.